The present entry profiles one TCR beta chain with its context. What it recognizes is unknown. This sample is part of a study of blood T cells in healthy people across ages. Study observations and caveats: Estimated diversity across one million T cells was deemed an underestimate. Higher naive T cell percentage went strongly together with higher TCR beta diversity.

A sample-barcoded 5' primer and a J-beta primer mix were used in a second PCR of about 7 to 12 cycles. MiXCR, run by TCRdb on the 5' RACE reads, gives a single entry per CDR3 protein. The repertoire includes under 2,000,000 distinct CDR3 sequences, approximately 50% of them detected once, and 2.1% sits in the top ten. The material sequenced was blood. This TCR was sampled from a woman between 40 and 55 years old in good health.

CDR3 nucleotides: TGTGCCAGCAGTGAAGACGGCGGGGGGAGCACAGATACGCAGTATTTT. This translates into CASSEDGGGSTDTQYF. J is TRBJ2-3 and V is TRBV2; TRBD2 agrees at 8 bases. The CDR3 is 16 residues long. Germline V lookup: CDR1 SNHLY, CDR2 FYNNEI. The J segment lost 0 bases and the V segment lost 1 base, leaving 3 bases of the junction unmatched.